The clone carrying this T cell receptor beta chain occurred a few times. Its antigen is undetermined. Amplification of TCR alpha and beta CDR3 regions from RNA used iRepertoire nested multiplex PCR. Tissue mRNA or PBMC total RNA, 100-400 ng, went into one-step reverse transcription and amplification. TCRdb re-called the multiplex PCR reads with MiXCR, one entry per CDR3 protein. In the table there are around 190,000 distinct CDR3 sequences, roughly a third of which are singletons. The CDR3 is made up of 16 amino acids. Germline V gene sequence: CDR1 LGHDT, CDR2 YNNKEL (reference sequence). V gave up 5 bases and J gave up 5 bases; unmatched junction bases: 7. The data were obtained in a study of glioma-infiltrating T cells. Points from the study as a whole: Only very few CDR3 sequences appeared in both tissue and blood. Above-expected tissue-blood divergence occurred in all gliomas, most in low-grade ones.

V usage is TRBV3-1 and J usage is TRBJ2-7; 15 bases line up with TRBD2. Sample: glioma tissue, nonneoplastic brain tissue, or PBMCs (not recorded which). This receptor was obtained from a human donor with low-grade glioma or glioblastoma, undergoing nonglioma brain surgery, or in good health (not recorded which). For the CDR3, the DNA is TGTGCCAGCAGCGACGGACTAGCGGGAGGGCGGAACGAGCAGTACTTC. Its protein product is CASSDGLAGGRNEQYF.